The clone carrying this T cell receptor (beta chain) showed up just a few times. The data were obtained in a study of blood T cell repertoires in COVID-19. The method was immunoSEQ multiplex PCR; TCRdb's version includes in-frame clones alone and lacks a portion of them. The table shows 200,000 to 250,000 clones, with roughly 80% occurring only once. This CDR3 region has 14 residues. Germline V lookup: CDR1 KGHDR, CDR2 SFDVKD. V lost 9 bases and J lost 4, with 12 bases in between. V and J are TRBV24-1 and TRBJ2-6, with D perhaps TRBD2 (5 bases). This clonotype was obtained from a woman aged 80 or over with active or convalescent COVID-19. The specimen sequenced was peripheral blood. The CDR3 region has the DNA TGTGCCACCCTAACGGGGTCGGGGGCCAACGTCCTGACTTTC. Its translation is CATLTGSGANVLTF.